The clone carrying this TCR beta chain was seen many times. Its specificity is not known. The germline V gene encodes CDR1 SQVTM and CDR2 ANQGSEA. The germline V and J ends were trimmed by 4 bases and 6 bases, with 12 bases remaining between them. The CDR3 spans 13 residues. This record comes from a study of T cells in Graves' hyperthyroidism and ophthalmopathy. Study-level points and caveats: Blood held most thyroid clonotypes expanded above 0.001 frequency.

Uncontrolled infection, other autoimmune disease, pregnancy or lactation disqualified patients from enrolment. The TCR beta CDR3 regions underwent amplification using RNA transcripts as the source. The primer set for the first-round RT-PCR of the TCR CDR3 was HTBI. TCRdb called the multiplex PCR reads again in MiXCR, with one record for every CDR3 protein. The sample records fewer than 750,000 distinct CDR3 sequences, approximately 44% being singletons. What was sequenced was peripheral blood or thyroid tissue (not recorded which). The receptor comes from a woman younger than 30 with Graves' hyperthyroidism. The chain has TRBV29-1 and TRBJ1-4; a weak D match, TRBD1 (6 bases). The DNA of the CDR3 is TGCAGCGTTGGTAGGGGGGTTCATGAAAAACTGTTTTTT. This codes for CSVGRGVHEKLFF.